A single sample gave rise to the 13 T cell receptor beta chains below, sequenced in a study of blood T cell repertoires in COVID-19. Assay: immunoSEQ multiplex PCR; the TCRdb copy retains only in-frame clones and omits some. The table lists more than 300,000 clones, around 87% of them singletons. The sequencing sample was made of peripheral blood. These TCRs come from a woman aged 25 to 39 with COVID-19, enrolled during active disease.

The chain carries TRBV19 and TRBJ1-1, with TRBD1 as a possible D gene (5 bases). This CDR3 region has 15 residues. Germline lookup yields CDR1 LNHDA and CDR2 SQIVND (reference sequence). The germline V and J ends were trimmed by 0 bases and 9 bases, with 17 bases remaining between them. The chain's CDR3 is CASSIEHRGGGKAFF. The CDR3, as DNA: TGTGCCAGTAGTATAGAACACCGCGGGGGGGGAAAAGCTTTCTTT.

The chain combines TRBV21-1 with TRBJ2-7; the D call of TRBD2 is as the table states it, not checked on the DNA. TRBV21-1 is labeled a pseudogene. The CDR3 consists of 17 residues. The CDR3 sequence: CASSKGEAGKTSYEQYF. The DNA for the CDR3 is TGTGCCAGCAGCAAAGGAGAAGCGGGCAAAACTTCCTACGAGCAGTACTTC.

The chain carries TRBV5-1 and TRBJ2-3, with 9 nucleotides matching TRBD2. There are 15 residues in the CDR3. The germline gives CDR1 SGHRS, CDR2 YFSETQ. J gave up 6 bases and V 3 bases, and 8 bases lay outside the gene matches. The CDR3 loop is CASSSEAGGGDTQYF. CDR3 nucleotides: TGCGCCAGCAGCTCCGAAGCGGGAGGAGGTGATACGCAGTATTTT.

The chain uses TRBV11-2 and TRBJ1-1; TRBD1 agrees at 11 bases. V shed 5 bases and J 6 bases; nucleotides not matched to a gene: 5. The CDR3 extends over 14 amino acids. The V gene's germline CDR1 is SGHAT and CDR2 FQNNGV. CDR3 in DNA: TGTGCCAGCAGCAAGGGACAGGGGGAATCTGAAGCTTTCTTT. This gives the protein CASSKGQGESEAFF. Looking up the rest from reference TRBV11-2 and TRBJ1-1 gives the full variable domain: EAGVAQSPRYKIIEKRQSVAFWCNPISGHATLYWYQQILGQGPKLLIQFQNNGVVDDSQLPKDRFSAERLKGVDSTLKIQPAKLEDSAVYLCASSKGQGESEAFFGQGTRLTVV.

This chain uses TRBV10-3 with TRBJ2-1, with 11 bases aligning to TRBD2. Germline V gives CDR1 ENHRY, CDR2 SYGVKD. The CDR3 consists of 15 residues. Losses at the gene ends were 6 bases for V and 6 bases for J; bases not matched to a gene: 7. The CDR3 is CAISPRTSGPNEQFF. The CDR3 DNA is TGTGCCATCAGCCCCCGGACTAGCGGGCCCAATGAGCAGTTCTTC.

The CDR3 here is CSVGGETQYF. Here the CDR3 DNA reads TGCAGCGTTGGAGGGGAGACCCAGTACTTC. The chain employs TRBV29-1 and TRBJ2-5; maybe TRBD2 (5 bases). The V end was cut by 4 bases, the J end by 5 bases, with 5 bases between. Germline assignment: CDR1 SQVTM and CDR2 ANQGSEA. CDR3 length equals 10 residues.

The sample holds one count of this clone. V is TRBV10-1 and J is TRBJ2-5; 9 bases are a match to TRBD2. The CDR3 covers 16 residues. Germline CDR1 is WNHNN and CDR2 is SYGVQD (reference sequence). With 0 bases clipped from V and 1 base from J, the junction kept 3 bases outside the gene matches. CDR3 in amino acids: CASSESGSGGQETQYF. The CDR3 DNA reads TGCGCCAGCAGTGAGTCGGGTAGCGGGGGCCAAGAGACCCAGTACTTC.

The J gene is TRBJ2-7, the V gene TRBV28; TRBD1 is a possible D gene (6 bases). The CDR3 is 15 amino acids. Trimming took 3 bases from V and 0 from J, leaving 12 bases between them. The germline V gene has CDR1 MDHEN and CDR2 SYDVKM. This CDR3 is CASSLTGPSSYEQYF. CDR3 in DNA: TGTGCCAGCAGTTTGACAGGACCAAGCTCCTACGAGCAGTACTTC.

The chain couples TRBV4-1 to TRBJ2-7; 7 bases are a match to TRBD2. Trimming cost V 1 base and J 0 bases; bases outside gene matches: 3. This CDR3 is built from 15 residues. Germline V lookup: CDR1 MGHRA, CDR2 YSYEKL. In DNA form, the CDR3 reads TGCGCCAGCAGCCAAGGGGGGAGGGGCTCCTACGAGCAGTACTTC. Translation: CASSQGGRGSYEQYF.

This clone was counted once. The chain couples TRBV28 to TRBJ2-5, with 9 bases lining up with TRBD2. Germline V gene sequence: CDR1 MDHEN, CDR2 SYDVKM. J lost 5 bases, V lost 3 bases, and 16 bases had no gene match. The CDR3 contains 18 residues. CDR3 sequence (DNA): TGTGCCAGCAGTTTTTTACCCCCCCTGGCGGGAGGGGTGGAGACCCAGTACTTC. It codes for CASSFLPPLAGGVETQYF.

V gene TRBV7-2 combines with J gene TRBJ2-7, with TRBD2 identical over 10 bases. Looked up from germline, CDR1 is SGHTA and CDR2 is FQGNSA. The CDR3 has 16 amino acids. V shed 3 bases, J shed 5 bases, and the junction held 10 bases outside the gene matches. For the CDR3, the DNA is TGTGCCAGCAGCTTTTGGAGCGGGAGGGCCGGAGACGAGCAGTACTTC. This gives the protein CASSFWSGRAGDEQYF.

The V and J genes are TRBV29-1 and TRBJ1-2; D unclear. Germline assignment: CDR1 SQVTM and CDR2 ANQGSEA. The CDR3 is made up of 12 amino acids. Trimming removed 3 bases from V and 0 bases from J, with 5 bases in between. CDR3 sequence: CSVERPNYGYTF. The DNA of the CDR3 is TGCAGCGTTGAGCGCCCTAACTATGGCTACACCTTC.

The J gene is TRBJ1-6, the V gene TRBV27, with 11 bases that match TRBD1. The CDR3 spans 15 residues. Germline CDR1 reads MNHEY; CDR2 reads SMNVEV (reference sequence). Losses at the gene ends were 6 bases for V and 7 bases for J; bases not matched to a gene: 5. Written as DNA, the CDR3 is TGTGCCAGCAGCTTGGGACAGGGGGGAAATTCACCCCTCCACTTT. Its translation is CASSLGQGGNSPLHF.